The 14 T cell receptor beta chains below were found in one sample sequenced in a study of blood T cell repertoires in COVID-19. Sequencing used immunoSEQ multiplex PCR; TCRdb keeps in-frame clones, though not all of them. The profile covers tens of thousands of clones, with around 86% appearing a single time and over 35% taken by the ten largest. Specimen: peripheral blood. Receptors originate from a man older than 75 with acute or convalescent COVID-19.

V is TRBV9 and J is TRBJ1-6, with 9 bases aligning to TRBD1. V trimming: 0 bases; J trimming: 10 bases; junction bases outside the gene matches: 5. Germline V gene data show CDR1 as SGDLS and CDR2 as YYNGEE. The CDR3 extends over 15 amino acids. CDR3 bases: TGTGCCAGCAGCGTAGGGGGGACAGGGAAATCACCCCTCCACTTT. This encodes CASSVGGTGKSPLHF.

This sequence joins TRBV6-5 and TRBJ2-6; possible D gene TRBD2, 6 bases. The V gene lost 4 bases and the J gene lost 0 bases, with 10 bases spanning the gap. The CDR3 is made up of 16 amino acids. The V gene's germline CDR1 is MNHEY and CDR2 SVGAGI. The DNA for the CDR3 is TGTGCCAGCAGTTCGTTCGGGGGCTCTGGGGCCAACGTCCTGACTTTC. It is translated as CASSSFGGSGANVLTF.

This clone is a singleton in its sample. The V gene is TRBV6-5, the J gene TRBJ2-7; possible D gene TRBD1, 6 bases. V lost 6 bases and J lost 3, with 15 bases in between. The CDR3 extends over 14 amino acids. Germline lookup yields CDR1 MNHEY and CDR2 SVGAGI. The CDR3 region is CASSKNRDNYEQYF. In nucleotides, the CDR3 is TGTGCCAGCAGCAAGAACCGGGACAACTACGAGCAGTACTTC.

The chain carries TRBV27 and TRBJ2-1; 10 bases are shared with TRBD2. V trimming: 6 bases; J trimming: 0 bases; junction bases outside the gene matches: 8. The CDR3 totals 17 residues. CDR1 and CDR2 from the germline V gene are MNHEY and SMNVEV (reference sequence). The CDR3 DNA is TGTGCCAGCAGATTAAGGACTAGCGGAAGCTCCTACAATGAGCAGTTCTTC. Its translation: CASRLRTSGSSYNEQFF.

This sequence joins TRBV7-9 and TRBJ1-5, with 7 bases that match TRBD1. J lost 3 bases, V lost 0 bases, and 5 bases had no gene match. From germline, CDR1 is SEHNR and CDR2 FQNEAQ (reference sequence). The CDR3 has 16 residues. CDR3 nucleotides: TGTGCCAGCAGCTTAGCGTTAGGGACAGACAATCAGCCCCAGCATTTT. It encodes CASSLALGTDNQPQHF. Complete variable domain (other parts from reference TRBV7-9 and TRBJ1-5): DTGVSQNPRHKITKRGQNVTFRCDPISEHNRLYWYRQTLGQGPEFLTYFQNEAQLEKSRLLSDRFSAERPKGSFSTLEIQRTEQGDSAMYLCASSLALGTDNQPQHFGDGTRLSIL.

V and J are TRBV19 and TRBJ2-2, with a possible D match to TRBD2 (5 bases). Trimming stripped 3 bases from V and 0 bases from J, with 8 bases between. CDR1 and CDR2 from the germline V gene are LNHDA and SQIVND (reference sequence). The CDR3 has 15 amino acids. The CDR3 spells CASSIGGSNTGELFF. CDR3 DNA sequence: TGTGCCAGTAGTATTGGCGGGTCGAACACCGGGGAGCTGTTTTTT.

The chain carries TRBV7-6 and TRBJ2-2, with a tentative D call TRBD1 (6 bases). Germline V gene lookup returns CDR1 SGHVS and CDR2 FNYEAQ. The CDR3 length is 14 residues. The germline V and J ends were trimmed by 4 bases and 7 bases, with 13 bases remaining between them. CDR3 in amino acids: CASSSEQGLGELFF. The CDR3 nucleotides read TGTGCCAGCAGCTCTGAACAGGGCCTCGGGGAGCTGTTTTTT.

The rearrangement links TRBV6-5 to TRBJ1-5, with TRBD1 identical over 10 bases. Germline trimming cut 8 bases from V and 5 bases from J; bases unmatched to any gene: 9. This CDR3 has 15 amino acids. Germline values: CDR1 MNHEY, CDR2 SVGAGI. This chain's CDR3 is CASQKGQGIDQPQHF. The CDR3 coding sequence is TGTGCCAGCCAAAAGGGACAGGGGATTGATCAGCCCCAGCATTTT.

The CDR3 DNA follows: TGTGCCTGGAGGACTCGGCAGTTCTATAATTCACCCCTCCACTTT. Translation: CAWRTRQFYNSPLHF. The chain recombines TRBV30 with TRBJ1-6; D call uncertain. The CDR3 is 15 residues long. V was pared by 3 bases and J by 3 bases, with 12 bases between. Per germline, CDR1 GTSNPN and CDR2 SVGIG (reference sequence). The full variable domain, with the rest looked up from reference TRBV30 and TRBJ1-6, is SQTIHQWPATLVQPVGSPLSLECTVEGTSNPNLYWYRQAAGRGLQLLFYSVGIGQISSEVPQNLSASRPQDRQFILSSKKLLLSDSGFYLCAWRTRQFYNSPLHFGNGTRLTVT.

This chain uses TRBV29-1 with TRBJ2-3; possible D gene TRBD1, 6 bases. CDR3 length: 15 amino acids. Germline CDR1 is SQVTM and CDR2 is ANQGSEA. Trimming left V 3 bases short and J 0 bases short, with 13 bases between. CDR3 nucleotides: TGCAGCGTTGAGAGGGGGAGAACTAGCACAGATACGCAGTATTTT. Encoded protein: CSVERGRTSTDTQYF.

The gene calls are TRBV6-5 and TRBJ2-1, with D possibly matching TRBD2 (6 bases). CDR1 is MNHEY, CDR2 SVGAGI, per germline. V was trimmed by 0 bases and J by 1 base, leaving 7 bases between them. CDR3 length: 15 residues. CDR3 in DNA: TGTGCCAGCAGTTACTCGGGAGGATCCTACAATGAGCAGTTCTTC. Its protein product is CASSYSGGSYNEQFF.

On this clone itself: Relative to the germline gene, one junction end is altered; a read error may explain this. The gene calls are TRBV18 and TRBJ2-2, with 8 bases matching TRBD2. Germline V gene lookup returns CDR1 KGHSH and CDR2 LQKENI. The CDR3 is made up of 16 amino acids. The CDR3 is CASSPRGAGGTGELFF. Here the CDR3 DNA reads TGTGCCAGCTCCCCACGGGGCGCGGGAGGAACCGGGGAGCTGTTTTTT.

The chain carries TRBV4-3 and TRBJ1-1; possible D gene TRBD1, 6 bases. V shed 0 bases and J shed 8 bases, with 10 bases lying between them. The CDR3 is made up of 13 amino acids. CDR1 and CDR2 (germline): LGHNA, YSLEER. CDR3 residues: CASSQENDREAFF. The CDR3 DNA reads TGCGCCAGCAGCCAAGAGAATGACAGGGAAGCTTTCTTT.

The chain carries TRBV18 and TRBJ2-1; TRBD1 might be the D (6 bases). Germline V gene lookup returns CDR1 KGHSH and CDR2 LQKENI. This CDR3 comprises 12 residues. Trimming removed 5 bases from V and 8 bases from J, with 10 bases in between. The CDR3: CASSSGVDEQFF. The CDR3 nucleotides read TGTGCCAGCTCATCAGGGGTCGATGAGCAGTTCTTC.